Listed here are 30 T cell receptor beta chains from one sample, sequenced in a study of OX40 agonist ivuxolimab in advanced cancers. Libraries were prepared by immunoSEQ multiplex PCR; TCRdb keeps only in-frame clonotypes and omits some of them. This table has 55,000 to 70,000 clones, 86% appearing once. Specimen: CD4+ or CD8+ T cells sorted from blood, collected in a trial of the OX40 agonist ivuxolimab. These receptors were taken from an adult with an advanced solid tumor such as melanoma, head and neck, liver or kidney cancer.

V gene TRBV28 combines with J gene TRBJ2-1, with TRBD2 matching over 12 bases. The V gene's germline CDR1 is MDHEN and CDR2 SYDVKM. Trimming cost V 4 bases and J 0 bases; bases outside gene matches: 7. This CDR3 spans 18 amino acids. The CDR3 DNA reads as TGTGCCAGCAGTTCGCCCGGGACTAGCGGGCCCTCCTACAATGAGCAGTTCTTC. The encoded protein is CASSSPGTSGPSYNEQFF. Filled out from reference TRBV28 and TRBJ2-1, the complete variable domain reads DVKVTQSSRYLVKRTGEKVFLECVQDMDHENMFWYRQDPGLGLRLIYFSYDVKMKEKGDIPEGYSVSREKKERFSLILESASTNQTSMYLCASSSPGTSGPSYNEQFFGPGTRLTVL.

This clone was recorded a few times. The rearrangement links TRBV14 to TRBJ2-7; D is unresolved. The CDR3 loop spans 14 amino acids. Trimming removed 4 bases at V and 4 bases at J, with 14 bases between. The V gene's germline CDR1 is SGHDN and CDR2 FVKESK. The CDR3 loop reads CASSRYQGTYEQYF. The CDR3 DNA follows: TGTGCCAGCAGCCGATATCAAGGAACTTACGAGCAGTACTTC.

The chain carries TRBV5-1 and TRBJ2-7; possibly TRBD2 for D (5 bases). Trimming left V 6 bases short and J 5 bases short, with 21 bases between. The CDR3 sequence is 15 residues long. The germline V gene encodes CDR1 SGHRS and CDR2 YFSETQ. Written as DNA, the CDR3 is TGCGCCAGCACCCGGGGAGCTACTCTCCCGAACGAGCAGTACTTC. It encodes CASTRGATLPNEQYF.

This chain links TRBV5-1 with TRBJ2-2; TRBD2 matches 15 bases. Germline V lookup: CDR1 SGHRS, CDR2 YFSETQ. The CDR3 consists of 17 residues. V lost 3 bases to trimming and J lost 4 bases; unmatched junction nucleotides: 4. The CDR3 region has the DNA TGCGCCAGCAGCTCGGGACTAGCGGGGGGTACCACCGGGGAGCTGTTTTTT. As protein: CASSSGLAGGTTGELFF.

The V gene is TRBV28, the J gene TRBJ1-6; no reliable D call. CDR1 is MDHEN and CDR2 is SYDVKM in the germline V gene. The ends were cut back, 6 bases at V and 2 bases at J, with 5 bases in the middle. This CDR3 has 13 amino acids. The CDR3 DNA follows: TGTGCCAGCAGGACCACCTATAATTCACCCCTCCACTTT. It specifies CASRTTYNSPLHF. Combining the CDR3 with reference TRBV28 and TRBJ1-6 gives the whole variable domain DVKVTQSSRYLVKRTGEKVFLECVQDMDHENMFWYRQDPGLGLRLIYFSYDVKMKEKGDIPEGYSVSREKKERFSLILESASTNQTSMYLCASRTTYNSPLHFGNGTRLTVT.

This rearrangement joins TRBV2 to TRBJ2-7; the match to TRBD1 covers 7 bases. This CDR3 region has 13 residues. V was pared by 4 bases and J by 4 bases, with 4 bases of the junction left unmatched. Germline-derived CDR1 and CDR2 are SNHLY and FYNNEI. The CDR3 DNA reads as TGTGCCAGCAGTGGACAGGGTAGATACGAGCAGTACTTC. Protein sequence: CASSGQGRYEQYF. Combining the CDR3 with reference TRBV2 and TRBJ2-7 gives the whole variable domain EPEVTQTPSHQVTQMGQEVILRCVPISNHLYFYWYRQILGQKVEFLVSFYNNEISEKSEIFDDQFSVERPDGSNFTLKIRSTKLEDSAMYFCASSGQGRYEQYFGPGTRLTVT.

The V and J genes are TRBV5-1 and TRBJ2-7, with 8 bases aligning to TRBD1. This CDR3 has 15 residues. Germline V gene sequence: CDR1 SGHRS, CDR2 YFSETQ. Unmatched junction bases numbered 13, after V lost 5 bases and J lost 6 bases. CDR3 sequence reads: CASSGQGRLYSEQYF. CDR3 sequence (DNA): TGCGCCAGCAGTGGACAGGGTCGACTTTATAGCGAGCAGTACTTC.

This chain joins TRBV19 and TRBJ2-2, with 11 bases identical to TRBD2. CDR1 and CDR2 (germline): LNHDA, SQIVND (reference sequence). V shed 1 base and J 0 bases; nucleotides not matched to a gene: 7. The CDR3 runs 19 residues. The CDR3 sequence is CASSIGLAGRGPNTGELFF. The CDR3, as DNA: TGTGCCAGTAGTATAGGACTAGCGGGAAGGGGGCCGAACACCGGGGAGCTGTTTTTT.

This clone was counted once. V gene TRBV28 combines with J gene TRBJ2-4, with a tentative D call TRBD2 (6 bases). CDR3 length: 17 amino acids. The germline V gene encodes CDR1 MDHEN and CDR2 SYDVKM. The V gene lost 5 bases and the J gene lost 0 bases, with 17 bases spanning the gap. CDR3 loop: CASSTLRGTLAKNIQYF. The DNA for the CDR3 is TGTGCCAGCAGTACCCTACGGGGGACTCTAGCCAAAAACATTCAGTACTTC.

This clone came up once. CDR3 nucleotide sequence: TGTGCCAGTAGTGCTACCCAGGTTGTTAGTGGCTACACCTTC. It is translated as CASSATQVVSGYTF. The rearrangement links TRBV19 to TRBJ1-2; D call uncertain. Germline V lookup: CDR1 LNHDA, CDR2 SQIVND (reference sequence). CDR3 length: 14 amino acids. V was pared by 5 bases and J by 7 bases, with 17 bases between.

Details on this clone: The identical CDR3 is also encoded by other nucleotide sequences in the sample. The chain couples TRBV5-1 to TRBJ2-7; no reliable D call. CDR3 length: 12 residues. The germline CDR1 and CDR2 sequences are SGHRS and YFSETQ. Trimming left V 8 bases short and J 3 bases short, with 12 bases between. CDR3 loop: CASSRDRYEQYF. In DNA, the CDR3 is TGCGCCAGTAGCCGTGACCGCTACGAGCAGTACTTC. The full variable domain, its missing parts supplied by reference TRBV5-1 and TRBJ2-7, is KAGVTQTPRYLIKTRGQQVTLSCSPISGHRSVSWYQQTPGQGLQFLFEYFSETQRNKGNFPGRFSGRQFSNSRSEMNVSTLELGDSALYLCASSRDRYEQYFGPGTRLTVT.

V and J are TRBV6-4 and TRBJ2-2; no clear D. Germline V gene lookup returns CDR1 MRHNA and CDR2 SNTAGT. The CDR3 is 15 amino acids. V was shortened by 8 bases and J by 0 bases, with 13 bases between the two germline ends. The CDR3 sequence: CASGADGSNTGELFF. The CDR3 DNA reads as TGTGCCAGCGGCGCAGATGGATCGAACACCGGGGAGCTGTTTTTT.

This rearrangement joins TRBV2 to TRBJ2-5; D is perhaps TRBD1 or TRBD2 (6 bases each). The germline V gene encodes CDR1 SNHLY and CDR2 FYNNEI. The CDR3 consists of 13 residues. Between the trimmed V and J ends, which lost 6 bases and 4 bases, there was a span of 12 bases. DNA of the CDR3: TGTGCCAGCAGAGTAGGGGGGCGAGAGACCCAGTACTTC. Protein: CASRVGGRETQYF. The full variable domain, rest sourced from reference TRBV2 and TRBJ2-5, is EPEVTQTPSHQVTQMGQEVILRCVPISNHLYFYWYRQILGQKVEFLVSFYNNEISEKSEIFDDQFSVERPDGSNFTLKIRSTKLEDSAMYFCASRVGGRETQYFGPGTRLLVL.

In this sample, this clone turned up once. This chain connects TRBV10-3 to TRBJ2-2; the match to TRBD2 covers 12 bases. CDR1 and CDR2 (germline): ENHRY, SYGVKD. The CDR3 loop spans 13 amino acids. V lost 7 bases to trimming and J lost 8 bases; unmatched junction nucleotides: 2. CDR3 loop: CAITGTSGGELFF. The CDR3 DNA sequence: TGTGCCATCACTGGGACTAGCGGGGGGGAGCTGTTTTTT.

This clone was seen only once. The chain uses TRBV5-1 and TRBJ2-3; D is ambiguous. The V end was cut by 0 bases, the J end by 2 bases, with 10 bases between. CDR1 is SGHRS, CDR2 YFSETQ, per germline. The CDR3 contains 15 residues. CDR3: CASSLGAEPTDTQYF. CDR3 DNA sequence: TGCGCCAGCAGCTTGGGCGCCGAACCCACAGATACGCAGTATTTT.

This CDR3 reads CAISPTDYSNQPQHF. CDR3 DNA: TGTGCCATCAGTCCTACAGACTATAGCAATCAGCCCCAGCATTTT. The chain carries TRBV10-3 and TRBJ1-5; D gene ambiguous. Germline CDR1 reads ENHRY; CDR2 reads SYGVKD. This CDR3 is 15 amino acids long. Deletions cut 5 bases from V and 0 bases from J, with 11 bases between.

The rearrangement joins TRBV19 to TRBJ2-2, with D hard to call. V was clipped by 3 bases and J by 7 bases, with 3 bases between them. CDR3 length: 11 amino acids. CDR1 and CDR2 (germline): LNHDA, SQIVND (reference sequence). The CDR3 loop is CASSINGELFF. CDR3 coding DNA: TGTGCCAGTAGTATTAACGGGGAGCTGTTTTTT.

This rearrangement joins TRBV25-1 to TRBJ1-1; D is uncertain. V was clipped by 1 base and J by 11 bases, with 14 bases between them. Germline values: CDR1 MGHDK, CDR2 SYGVNS. The CDR3 loop spans 13 amino acids. The CDR3 DNA is TGTGCCAGCAGTGAATCGGGCGACTGGATGGCTTTCTTT. It encodes CASSESGDWMAFF.

This clone appeared a single time. The CDR3 region is CASSPLDRVNEKLFF. CDR3 nucleotides: TGTGCCAGCAGCCCGTTGGACAGAGTTAATGAAAAACTGTTTTTT. The chain links TRBV5-6 to TRBJ1-4; maybe TRBD1 (6 bases). The CDR3 loop spans 15 amino acids. The germline V gene has CDR1 SGHDT and CDR2 YYEEEE. V lost 4 bases to trimming and J lost 4 bases, with 14 bases between them.

The chain carries TRBV28 and TRBJ2-5; the D gene is possibly TRBD2 (6 bases). V was trimmed by 4 bases and J by 3 bases, leaving 18 bases between them. The germline V gene has CDR1 MDHEN and CDR2 SYDVKM. The CDR3 is made up of 16 amino acids. This chain's CDR3 is CASSWSPSGGKETQYF. For the CDR3, the DNA is TGTGCCAGCAGTTGGAGCCCCAGCGGCGGGAAAGAGACCCAGTACTTC.

This chain joins TRBV19 and TRBJ2-5, with D unclear. Germline CDR1 LNHDA, CDR2 SQIVND (reference sequence). The CDR3 has 13 amino acids. Between the trimmed V and J ends, which lost 6 bases and 3 bases, there was a span of 11 bases. CDR3 sequence: CASRSGSEETQYF. In nucleotides, the CDR3 is TGTGCCAGTAGATCAGGTTCTGAAGAGACCCAGTACTTC. Complete variable domain (other parts from reference TRBV19 and TRBJ2-5): DGGITQSPKYLFRKEGQNVTLSCEQNLNHDAMYWYRQDPGQGLRLIYYSQIVNDFQKGDIAEGYSVSREKKESFPLTVTSAQKNPTAFYLCASRSGSEETQYFGPGTRLLVL.

V and J are TRBV6-1 and TRBJ2-3, with 8 bases aligning to TRBD2. This CDR3 is built from 16 residues. Germline trimming cut 1 base from V and 6 bases from J; bases unmatched to any gene: 9. The germline CDR1 and CDR2 sequences are MNHNS and SASEGT. The CDR3: CASSEVDSGGKDTQYF. The CDR3 bases are TGTGCCAGCAGTGAAGTGGACAGCGGGGGTAAGGATACGCAGTATTTT.

The genes are TRBV7-9 and TRBJ2-5; 7 bases line up with TRBD2. The J call may be faulty, since TRBJ2-7 better matches the DNA end. CDR1 is SEHNR and CDR2 is FQNEAQ in the germline V gene (reference sequence). The CDR3 spans 15 residues. CDR3 residues: CASSNGLVGSYEQYF. The CDR3 nucleotides read TGTGCCAGCAGCAATGGACTAGTTGGCTCCTACGAGCAGTACTTC.

The chain joins TRBV9 to TRBJ2-3; no definite D call. Germline CDR1 and CDR2: SGDLS and YYNGEE. This CDR3 has 15 amino acids. Trimming removed 2 bases from V and 0 bases from J, with 10 bases in between. The CDR3 sequence: CASSVTSASTDTQYF. CDR3 DNA sequence: TGTGCCAGCAGCGTTACTTCAGCTAGCACAGATACGCAGTATTTT.

This clone has just a few counts. As DNA, the CDR3 is TGTGCCAGCAGCCAAGGTCACGAATTGGGGAATTCACCCCTCCACTTT. It translates to CASSQGHELGNSPLHF. The chain carries TRBV4-2 and TRBJ1-6; no reliable D call. Germline assignment: CDR1 LGHNA and CDR2 YNFKEQ. This CDR3 region has 16 residues. Trimming shortened V by 1 base and J by 7 bases, and 14 bases separated the two germline ends.

The chain carries TRBV11-2 and TRBJ2-1, with 9 bases matching TRBD2. The CDR3 spans 13 residues. CDR1 is SGHAT and CDR2 is FQNNGV in the germline V gene. V dropped 5 bases and J dropped 9; count of bases not matched to a gene: 5. The CDR3 protein is CASSPGLASEQFF. CDR3 DNA: TGTGCCAGCAGCCCGGGACTAGCTAGTGAGCAGTTCTTC. The full variable domain, rest sourced from reference TRBV11-2 and TRBJ2-1, is EAGVAQSPRYKIIEKRQSVAFWCNPISGHATLYWYQQILGQGPKLLIQFQNNGVVDDSQLPKDRFSAERLKGVDSTLKIQPAKLEDSAVYLCASSPGLASEQFFGPGTRLTVL.

The sample holds one count of this clone. The chain employs TRBV15 and TRBJ2-5, with D perhaps matching TRBD2 (7 bases). CDR3 length: 14 residues. Trimming removed 4 bases at V and 5 bases at J, with 14 bases between. Germline loops: CDR1 LNHNV, CDR2 YYDKDF (reference sequence). CDR3 DNA: TGTGCCACCAGCAATAGGGGGGGTTCGGAGACCCAGTACTTC. This codes for CATSNRGGSETQYF.

The CDR3 reads CASSFLDREGYTF. The CDR3 DNA is TGTGCCAGCAGCTTCCTGGACAGGGAAGGCTACACCTTC. The rearrangement links TRBV5-4 to TRBJ1-2; 8 nucleotides match TRBD1. Trimming at V came to 2 bases and at J to 8 bases, leaving 5 bases not matched to a gene. Looked up from germline, CDR1 is SGHNT and CDR2 is YYREEE (reference sequence). The CDR3 runs 13 residues.

This clone was picked up a small number of times. The chain links TRBV30 to TRBJ1-6; D call uncertain. CDR1 is GTSNPN, CDR2 SVGIG, per germline (reference sequence). The V end lost 3 bases, the J end lost 7 bases, and 7 bases lay between the germline ends. The CDR3 consists of 12 residues. CDR3: CAWRNQNSPLHF. The CDR3 DNA sequence: TGTGCCTGGAGGAACCAAAATTCACCCCTCCACTTT.

V and J are TRBV5-1 and TRBJ1-3, with D perhaps TRBD1 (5 bases). Deletions cut 0 bases from V and 4 bases from J, with 14 bases between. The CDR3 is 16 amino acids. The germline CDR1 and CDR2 sequences are SGHRS and YFSETQ. The CDR3 DNA reads TGCGCCAGCAGCTTGGCCCAGGGAAGCTTGGGAAACACCATATATTTT. It yields the protein CASSLAQGSLGNTIYF.